This record covers a single T cell receptor (beta chain). The specificity of this receptor is unknown. No base-level quality is on record; no much larger clone is a single base apart. This specimen comes from a study of cytomegalovirus exposure and HLA in healthy donors (dated 2017 in TCRdb). Regarding the study in general: According to an earlier analysis of a few hundred of the donors, about 180 million T cells yielded some 110 million unique TCR beta sequences and around 280 Gb of sequence data. Every repertoire in the discovery cohort had been generated on one and the same sequencing platform. Across around 400 genotyped donors of the cohort, an average of about 240,000 unique TCR beta nucleotide sequences per donor were sequenced, and around 20% of those sequences were non-productive. Alongside the repertoire data, information on donor age, sex, ethnicity and CMV serostatus was compiled. Genome-wide SNP genotypes for about three fifths of the 666 donors were used in a later genetic analysis, which treated that subset as a discovery cohort. The number of typed donors differed by locus: roughly 629-640 for A, B, C, DRB1 and DQB1; approximately 520 for DQA1; around 610 for DPA1; and around 490 for DPB1. The aim of the study was to test whether cataloging public T cell receptors could identify signatures of past pathogen exposure. To predict cytomegalovirus infection status, the study brought together high-throughput TCR immunosequencing, statistical association of individual TCRs with disease status, and machine learning. Approximately 300 gigabases of sequencing data and approximately 92 million unique TCR sequences made up an early release that covered some 640 HLA-typed donors. In addition to the first cohort of roughly 700 subjects, a separate validation cohort of over 90 different subjects was used. To decide whether each TCR beta V gene segment behaved as functional or pseudogenic, an earlier analysis of approximately 600 of the donors relied on high-throughput TCR beta sequencing. Several DR-DQ haplotypes were treated as single units for association and clustering because of strong linkage in the cohort. A later analysis re-analyzed previously published TCR beta repertoires from 500 to 700 donors and added high-resolution HLA genotyping to study TCR occurrence patterns. Rather than using new phenotypic data, the later analysis identified candidate immune exposures from TCR beta sequences and from how often those sequences occurred across donors. Both class I and class II loci were covered by HLA typing, at four-digit resolution. The study profiled the T cell repertoires of 500 to 800 subjects by immunosequencing and related them to cytomegalovirus serostatus. Of the 300 to 450 genotyped donors, 80% to 90% were placed in the genetic ancestry cluster associated with self-reported Caucasian donors.

Receptor libraries were prepared by the immunoSEQ multiplex PCR assay. A mixture of 60 forward primers for TCR Vbeta segments and 13 reverse primers for TCR Jbeta segments was used in the multiplex PCR. The CDR3 region of rearranged TCR beta genes was amplified from genomic DNA by a multiplex PCR assay. On the Illumina HiSeq System, the amplified TCR beta libraries were sequenced as 87-base-pair reads. Turning to the authors' computational methods: A later analysis tallied 75 million to 95 million unique TCR beta chains across the 666 repertoires, and about 10 million of those chains were shared by two or more donors. To remove PCR and sequencing errors, raw reads were error-corrected and collapsed into unique sequences using a nearest-neighbor algorithm that merged closely related sequences. Alignment of CDR3 sequences to IMGT reference sequences was used to assign V, D and J gene segments. For a sequence to be retained, a match of at least six nucleotides was required to both a V gene segment and a J gene segment. Rearrangements were classified as productive when the CDR3 lacked stop codons and remained in frame with V and J, and all other rearrangements were classified as non-productive. CDR3 was defined by IMGT convention, running from the second conserved V-encoded cysteine to the conserved J-encoded phenylalanine. The earlier analysis of some 600 of the donors excluded sequences that lacked an unambiguous match to a single V gene segment. In an earlier analysis of approximately 590 of the donors, V segments were called functional above 56.7% productive rearrangements and were called segregating when the between-donor standard deviation exceeded 5%. To diagnose cytomegalovirus status from the catalog of TCR beta chain sequences, a statistical classification framework was built. In a later analysis, TCR nucleotide sequences were compared against IMGT/GENE-DB human TR gene sequences so that V and J genes could be assigned. Using the TCRdist pipeline, a later analysis assigned CDR3 sequences along with most-parsimonious VDJ recombination scenarios. In a later analysis, every TCR beta chain was defined by the combination of its CDR3 amino acid sequence and its V-gene family, and reads without a unique V-gene family were dropped. A later analysis removed over 500 highly shared, low-generation-probability nucleotide sequences to deal with suspected cross-contamination and a sequencing artifact. A later analysis calculated a clonal expansion index for each public chain from normalized within-repertoire ranks of inferred template counts. Generation probabilities in a later analysis came from a VDJ recombination model fitted to out-of-frame rearrangements, and those results were checked against IGoR. Hypergeometric tests were used in a later analysis to score TCR-TCR, TCR-HLA and TCR-CMV co-occurrence, with a repertoire-size bias correction applied to the TCR pairs. To estimate false discovery rates, a later analysis permuted the HLA or CMV assignments 20 times. In a later analysis, co-occurring TCRs were grouped with DBSCAN, and TCRdist sequence similarity was added when clustering was performed within HLA-allele-positive subsets. Repertoires with fewer than 30,000 or more than 120,000 public chains, plus five repertoires with anomalous nucleotide sharing, were excluded from co-occurrence clustering. As stored in TCRdb, this immuneACCESS dataset retains in-frame rearrangements with V and J assigned. A fraction of the clones does not appear; measured against another copy, unresolved V genes explain less than half of the discrepancy, and the remainder lacks a known reason. The V and J calls and clone size come from that table; D and trimming were worked out from the DNA. This sample is represented by about 130,000 clones; approximately 78% of them were singletons. The ten top clones hold approximately 1.6% of the sample.

Study-level results and caveats: Because counts were too low, about 18 rarely observed V segments, including chromosome 9 orphons, were excluded from the earlier analysis of 587 of the donors. A later genetic analysis associated a missense DCLRE1C variant with V-gene and J-gene trimming of TCR beta chains, and an independent cohort replicated the association. The sequencing pipeline was judged likely to have produced a cluster of highly shared sequence variants as a technical artifact. Correlated functional status among segregating V segments might reflect linkage disequilibrium, but an unknown experimental factor could not be ruled out. The presence/absence analyses assumed that sequencing depth was roughly uniform across donors, and that assumption may not be true. HLA typing was unavailable for some donors at each locus, so association tests used only the typed subset. Most TCR sequences were seen in very few donors, while some public TCRs were found in many individuals. In vitro tests confirmed that a few of the cytomegalovirus-associated TCR beta chains recognize cytomegalovirus antigens. According to the authors, the approach could potentially be generalized to other disease states and immunological phenotypes. Specific HLA alleles were associated with 15,000 to 20,000 TCR beta sequences at a false discovery rate of 0.05 in a later analysis. Immune exposure information for the cohort was limited to CMV serostatus. A later analysis found that HLA-associated TCR beta chains were more clonally expanded and had lower generation probabilities than equally common non-associated chains. In a later analysis, the rate of TCR association differed among HLA loci, with DRB1 alleles having the most associated TCRs and HLA-C alleles having the fewest. This cohort had only TCR beta chains sequenced, and the lack of alpha or paired-chain data limited which features could be detected. In both the original and validation cohorts, the classifier was reported to diagnose cytomegalovirus status with high specificity and sensitivity. According to a later analysis, most CMV-associated TCR beta chains appeared to be HLA-restricted, and the HLA associations seemed to be driven largely by CMV exposure. According to a later genetic analysis, donors in an Asian-associated ancestry cluster had fewer N-insertions in productive TCRs than the approximately 650-donor mean. A further reported finding was that TCR beta sequences accurately predicted the HLA-A and HLA-B alleles for most subjects in the first cohort. In an earlier analysis of some 500 of the donors, most TCR beta V segments were observed in productive rearrangements about 90% or about 30% of the time, broadly matching IMGT annotations. A total of about 180 TCR beta chains were listed by the study as associated with cytomegalovirus. Strong co-occurrence of HLA alleles, especially DR and DQ, made assigning TCR associations to individual alleles difficult. Several of the top co-occurrence clusters appeared to be linked to parvovirus B19, influenza, CMV and Epstein-Barr virus, according to a later analysis.

The cohort consisted of hundreds of healthy bone marrow donors. At the time of sampling, every cohort member was nominally healthy, though immune exposures that went unrecorded were likely present. The donor tested CMV seronegative, placing the donor among the 350 or so seronegative members of the cohort. A peripheral blood sample was provided by each donor, and peripheral blood mononuclear cells were used for TCR beta sequencing. The Qiagen DNeasy Blood Extraction Kit was used to extract genomic DNA from the blood cell samples. Input material: PBMCs. This sequence was found in a female donor in good health and CMV-seronegative.

The CDR3 has the sequence CASSYREGYYGYTF. The nucleotide sequence reads TGTGCCAGCTCCTACAGGGAAGGTTACTATGGCTACACCTTC. The V gene is TRBV9 and the J gene is TRBJ1-2, and the D gene may be TRBD1, 6 bases matching. Its CDR3 holds 14 amino acids, cysteine through phenylalanine. Of the read, only the CDR3 DNA is kept; its 42 bases are in frame from base 1. Cut back by 7 bases and 3 bases, the V and J ends lie 16 bases apart. For CDR1 and CDR2, the germline V gene lists SGDLS and YYNGEE.